This TCR beta chain was identified during a study of blood T cell repertoires in COVID-19 (dated by TCRdb to the early 2020s). For the wider study: Samples from collaborators originated in the United States, Italy and Spain and spanned both the acute and convalescent phases of COVID-19. The prospective study material was composed of cDNA or gDNA derived from T cells, B-cell-depleted T cells, or PBMCs. Deeply sampled blood TCRbeta repertoires from subjects exposed to, actively infected with, or recovered from COVID-19 were included in the dataset. The repertoires were released in a freely available public database intended as a resource for research on the immune response to SARS-CoV-2. Samples were obtained from the ongoing ImmuneRACE study (first 160 participants) and from 1,200 or so subjects provided by 6 global collaborators. Sample metadata almost always included a de-identified subject ID, COVID-19 status, age in years and sex. Where available, HLA class I and class II types were taken from metadata supplied by the sample provider and were not determined by assay-based typing.

What the authors observed across the whole study: How much clinical and demographic metadata was included differed by source and by participant, and the metadata was provided uncurated.

Turning to this clone: Its antigen is still unknown. No per-base quality is available; no much larger clone lies one base away.

One collaborating source in Seattle enrolled patients during active infection and followed them longitudinally through the course of disease. Each collaborating institution followed its own protocols to collect whole blood in K2EDTA tubes. For TCRbeta analysis, collaborator samples were shipped as frozen whole blood, as isolated PBMCs, or as DNA extracted from either sample type. TCRbeta CDR3 regions were amplified from genomic DNA using the immunoSEQ Assay, a bias-controlled multiplex PCR. In the authors' own workflow: The number of nucleated cells in each sample was estimated by amplification of reference gene primers within the assay. To quantify the absolute abundance of each unique TCRbeta CDR3 rearrangement, sequence reads were collapsed and filtered. For each sample, productive Simpson clonality was calculated as the square root of Simpson's diversity index across productive rearrangements. In TCRdb, the immuneACCESS table is reduced to in-frame sequences with V and J assigned. These tables do not hold every clone; where another copy was compared, an unresolved V gene accounts for under half, and the others remain unexplained. D and trimming were read from the DNA, whereas the V and J calls and clone size are those reported in that table. Recorded for this sample are about 150,000 clones; about four fifths of them occurred a single time. The ten largest clones add up to 2.5% to 3% of the sample.

V and J lose 0 bases and 4 bases, and a span of 10 bases separates them. Reading from cysteine to phenylalanine, the CDR3 counts 15 amino acids. This entry keeps only the CDR3 DNA: 45 bases, framed from base 1. CDR1 SGDLS and CDR2 YYNGEE are derived from the germline V gene. The TCR was taken from an elderly woman with COVID-19, enrolled during active disease. Sequenced material: peripheral blood. The rearrangement joined TRBV9 to TRBJ2-2; 6 matching bases give a weak D call of TRBD2. The CDR3 sequence is CASSVEGLRTGELFF. At the DNA level, the sequence is TGTGCCAGCAGCGTAGAGGGACTTCGCACCGGGGAGCTGTTTTTT.